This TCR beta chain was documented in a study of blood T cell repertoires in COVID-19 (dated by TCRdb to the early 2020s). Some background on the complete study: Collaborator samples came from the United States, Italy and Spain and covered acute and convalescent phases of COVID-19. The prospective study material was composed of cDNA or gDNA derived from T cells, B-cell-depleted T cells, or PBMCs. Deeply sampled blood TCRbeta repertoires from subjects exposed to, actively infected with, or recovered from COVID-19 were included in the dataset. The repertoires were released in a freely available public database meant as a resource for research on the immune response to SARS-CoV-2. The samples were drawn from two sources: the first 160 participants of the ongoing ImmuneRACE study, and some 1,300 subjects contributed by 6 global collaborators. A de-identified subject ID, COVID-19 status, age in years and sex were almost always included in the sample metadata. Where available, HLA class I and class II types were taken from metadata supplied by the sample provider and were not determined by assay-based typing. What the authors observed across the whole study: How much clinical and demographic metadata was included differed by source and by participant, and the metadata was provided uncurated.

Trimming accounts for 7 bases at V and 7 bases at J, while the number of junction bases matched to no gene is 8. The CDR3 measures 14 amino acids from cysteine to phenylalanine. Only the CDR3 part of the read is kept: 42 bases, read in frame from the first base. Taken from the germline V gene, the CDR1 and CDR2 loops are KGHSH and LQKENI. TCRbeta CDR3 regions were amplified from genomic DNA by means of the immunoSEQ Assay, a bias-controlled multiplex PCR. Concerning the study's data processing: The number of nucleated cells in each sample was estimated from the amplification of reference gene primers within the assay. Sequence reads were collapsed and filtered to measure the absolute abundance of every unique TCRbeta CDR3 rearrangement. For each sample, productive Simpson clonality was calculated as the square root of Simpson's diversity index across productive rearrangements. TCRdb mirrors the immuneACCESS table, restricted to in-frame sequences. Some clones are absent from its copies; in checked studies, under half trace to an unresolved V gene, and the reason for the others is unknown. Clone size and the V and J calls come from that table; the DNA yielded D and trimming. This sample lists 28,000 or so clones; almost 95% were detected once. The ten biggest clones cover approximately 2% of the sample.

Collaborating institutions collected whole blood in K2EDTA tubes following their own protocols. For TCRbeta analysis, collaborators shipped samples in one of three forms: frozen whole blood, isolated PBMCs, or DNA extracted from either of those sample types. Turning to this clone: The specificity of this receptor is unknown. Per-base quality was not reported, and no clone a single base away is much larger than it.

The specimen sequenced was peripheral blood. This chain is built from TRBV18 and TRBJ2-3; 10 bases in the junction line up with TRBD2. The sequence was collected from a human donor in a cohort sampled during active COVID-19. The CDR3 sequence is CASYQTSGLHTQYF. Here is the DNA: TGTGCCAGCTACCAGACTAGCGGGCTTCATACGCAGTATTTT.